This TCR beta chain came from a study of cytomegalovirus exposure and HLA in healthy donors. General observations from the study: Equally common other TCR beta chains were less clonally expanded than HLA-associated ones, a later analysis found. As a later analysis showed, several of the most significant clusters appeared to be linked to common viral pathogens. Analyses of presence/absence relied on an assumption of roughly uniform sequencing depth across donors.

CDR1 is MNHEY, CDR2 SMNVEV, per germline (reference sequence). V lost 4 bases, J lost 0 bases, and 7 bases lay in between. CDR3 length equals 13 residues. Vbeta (60) and Jbeta (13) primers were used in the PCR. Clones were read by immunoSEQ multiplex PCR, and TCRdb kept only the in-frame ones, dropping some. The table shows under 200,000 clones, with around 80% occurring only once. This clone was found a few times. The antigen is not known. The specimen was PBMCs. V is TRBV27 and J is TRBJ2-7, with D unclear. The sequence came from a man aged 35 to 55 in good health and CMV-seronegative. The CDR3 DNA sequence: TGTGCCAGCAGTTCCGGTCTCTCCTACGAGCAGTACTTC. It encodes CASSSGLSYEQYF.